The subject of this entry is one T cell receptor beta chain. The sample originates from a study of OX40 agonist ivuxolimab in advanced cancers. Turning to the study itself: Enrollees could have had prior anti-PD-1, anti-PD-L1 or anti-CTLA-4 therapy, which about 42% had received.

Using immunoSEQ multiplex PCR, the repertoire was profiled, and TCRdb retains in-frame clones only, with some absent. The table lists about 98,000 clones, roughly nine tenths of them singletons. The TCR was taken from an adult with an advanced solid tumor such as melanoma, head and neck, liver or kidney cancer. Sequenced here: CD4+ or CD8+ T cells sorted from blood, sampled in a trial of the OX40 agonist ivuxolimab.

CDR3 in DNA: TGTGCCAGCAAGGCAACAAATAGCAATCAGCCCCAGCATTTT. This translates into CASKATNSNQPQHF. The rearrangement uses TRBV27 and TRBJ1-5; D is uncertain. CDR3 length: 14 residues. The germline gives CDR1 MNHEY, CDR2 SMNVEV (reference sequence). Trimming removed 7 bases from V and 0 bases from J, with 10 bases in between.